The T cell receptor beta chain described here comes from a study of OX40 agonist ivuxolimab in advanced cancers. Study-level information: An agonistic anti-OX40 (CD134) antibody, ivuxolimab, was used to treat the patients. Study findings and constraints: Relatively little clonal expansion, among the lowest observed, appeared in partial responders at 0.1-3.0 mg/kg.

Generated by immunoSEQ multiplex PCR, the TCRdb table keeps only in-frame clones and is missing some. There are around 20,000 clones in the sample; roughly 85% occur only once, and around 17% lies in the top ten. Comment on this clone: Its matching antigen is unknown.

The investigators sampled blood at baseline, at cycle 4 day 1, and at cycle 7 day 1. The material sequenced was CD4+ or CD8+ T cells sorted from blood, taken in a trial of the OX40 agonist ivuxolimab. The sequence was obtained from an adult with an advanced solid tumor such as melanoma, head and neck, liver or kidney cancer.

The DNA for the CDR3 is TGTGCCAGCAGCCCCCCGGACAGAAACTATGGCTACACCTTC. Translated, it gives CASSPPDRNYGYTF. The chain is built from TRBV5-4 and TRBJ1-2; possibly TRBD1 for D (6 bases). Trimming stripped 4 bases from V and 2 bases from J, with 12 bases between. From germline, CDR1 is SGHNT and CDR2 YYREEE (reference sequence). The length of the CDR3 is 14 residues. Drawing the rest from reference TRBV5-4 and TRBJ1-2, the complete variable domain is ETGVTQSPTHLIKTRGQQVTLRCSSQSGHNTVSWYQQALGQGPQFIFQYYREEENGRGNFPPRFSGLQFPNYSSELNVNALELDDSALYLCASSPPDRNYGYTFGSGTRLTVV.